The 25 T cell receptor beta chains below all came from one sample that was sequenced in a study of blood T cell repertoires in COVID-19. TCRdb's table, derived via immunoSEQ multiplex PCR, lists solely in-frame clones and lacks some. The sample has around 420,000 clones, nearly 90% seen once. Sequences were obtained from PBMCs or T cells enriched from blood (not recorded which). All receptors derive from a woman aged 40-49 years with acute COVID-19.

The V call is TRBV6-5, the J call TRBJ2-7; 9 bases are shared with TRBD1. Germline loops: CDR1 MNHEY, CDR2 SVGAGI. The V gene end was trimmed by 7 bases and the J gene end by 3 bases; junction bases not matched to a gene: 10. The CDR3 covers 15 residues. CDR3 sequence reads: CASIGGQGNFYEQYF. In DNA form, the CDR3 reads TGTGCCAGCATCGGTGGACAGGGGAATTTCTACGAGCAGTACTTC.

The chain combines TRBV5-6 with TRBJ1-4; maybe TRBD1 (6 bases). CDR3 length: 18 amino acids. Trimming cost V 1 base and J 4 bases, with 20 bases left between them. CDR1 is SGHDT and CDR2 is YYEEEE in the germline V gene. In DNA, the CDR3 is TGTGCCAGCAGCTTGCATGTTTTTTTAGGGGGATATAATGAAAAACTGTTTTTT. It yields the protein CASSLHVFLGGYNEKLFF.

This clone has a handful of counts. The chain carries TRBV2 and TRBJ1-2; D call uncertain. The CDR3 has 14 amino acids. Trimming cost V 3 bases and J 2 bases, with 10 bases left between them. Germline CDR1 reads SNHLY; CDR2 reads FYNNEI. The CDR3: CASSDSGPNYGYTF. CDR3 sequence (DNA): TGTGCCAGCAGTGATTCAGGCCCAAACTATGGCTACACCTTC.

The chain uses TRBV10-1 and TRBJ1-3; TRBD1 matches 7 bases. The CDR3 is 18 amino acids. CDR1 WNHNN and CDR2 SYGVQD come from the germline V gene (reference sequence). The J segment lost 4 bases and the V segment lost 0 bases, leaving 12 bases of the junction unmatched. The CDR3 region has the DNA TGCGCCAGCAGTGAGTCCGATACCGTCGACAGGGAAGGAAACACCATATATTTT. Protein sequence: CASSESDTVDREGNTIYF.

The chain is built from TRBV6-5 and TRBJ1-5; TRBD1 matches 10 bases. Germline assignment: CDR1 MNHEY and CDR2 SVGAGI. J gave up 8 bases and V 8 bases, and 12 bases lay outside the gene matches. CDR3 length: 15 amino acids. The CDR3 DNA reads as TGTGCCAGCTCTCCGGGACAGGGGTTCCGTGAGCCCCAGCATTTT. Translating it yields CASSPGQGFREPQHF.

Remarks on this clone: Other DNA sequences in this specimen translate into the identical CDR3. The chain employs TRBV5-1 and TRBJ2-5; D possibly corresponds to TRBD2 (6 bases). V was trimmed by 0 bases and J by 5 bases, leaving 8 bases between them. The germline gives CDR1 SGHRS, CDR2 YFSETQ. The CDR3 totals 13 residues. CDR3 coding DNA: TGCGCCAGCAGCTTGGGCGGGGAGGAGACCCAGTACTTC. Translated: CASSLGGEETQYF.

The chain joins TRBV18 to TRBJ2-1, with 10 bases matching TRBD2. Germline V CDR1 and CDR2: KGHSH, LQKENI. The junction had 6 bases not matched to a gene; V was cut back by 3 bases and J by 10 bases. The CDR3 is 14 residues long. CDR3 protein: CASSPPAGGKEQFF. For the CDR3, the DNA is TGTGCCAGCTCACCCCCAGCGGGGGGGAAAGAGCAGTTCTTC.

This clone was detected only a few times. The chain combines TRBV30 with TRBJ1-5, with 8 bases matching TRBD1. CDR3 size: 13 residues. In germline, CDR1 is GTSNPN, CDR2 SVGIG (reference sequence). J lost 5 bases, V lost 2 bases, and 2 bases had no gene match. CDR3 in amino acids: CAWSLTGDQPQHF. The CDR3 DNA reads TGTGCCTGGAGTTTGACAGGGGATCAGCCCCAGCATTTT.

The chain uses TRBV3-1 (or the pseudogene TRBV3-2) and TRBJ1-2, with 8 bases aligning to TRBD1. CDR1 is LGHDT and CDR2 is YNNKEL in the germline V gene (reference sequence). CDR3 length equals 16 residues. After removal of 0 bases from V and 5 bases from J, the junction contained 8 bases not matched to a gene. CDR3 bases: TGTGCCAGCAGCCAAGATAGGGACAGGACTTTTTATGGCTACACCTTC. This gives the protein CASSQDRDRTFYGYTF.

Remarks on this clone: One junction end disagrees with the germline gene, perhaps due to a read error. This chain uses TRBV29-1 with TRBJ1-1, with a possible D match to TRBD1 (5 bases). The CDR3 loop spans 10 amino acids. Germline values: CDR1 SQVTM, CDR2 ANQGSEA. CDR3 DNA: TGCAGCGGGGGAACCTCCGACAGCAGATTT. This gives the protein CSGGTSDSRF.

The CDR3 bases are TGTGCCACATCCCCTAGCTTGCTCGCCGGGGAGCTGTTTTTT. Protein: CATSPSLLAGELFF. The V and J genes are TRBV15 and TRBJ2-2; TRBD2 is a possible D gene (5 bases). The V and J ends lost 9 bases and 6 bases respectively, with 17 bases between them. The CDR3 runs 14 residues. The germline gives CDR1 LNHNV, CDR2 YYDKDF (reference sequence).

The chain recombines TRBV7-2 with TRBJ2-5; unclear D gene. The CDR3 loop spans 14 amino acids. Deletions cut 5 bases from V and 2 bases from J, with 12 bases between. In germline, CDR1 is SGHTA, CDR2 FQGNSA. The CDR3 region is CASSTNRFQETQYF. CDR3 sequence (DNA): TGTGCCAGCAGCACGAACAGATTTCAAGAGACCCAGTACTTC.

The chain carries TRBV11-3 and TRBJ1-4, with unresolved D. This CDR3 comprises 16 residues. Trimming removed 5 bases at V and 8 bases at J, with 21 bases between. Germline-derived CDR1 and CDR2 are SGHNT and YENEEA. CDR3 sequence (DNA): TGTGCCAGCAGCCTCCTCCCGAGTGGTAGAGGAGAAAAACTGTTTTTT. Translated: CASSLLPSGRGEKLFF.

The V gene is TRBV12-5, the J gene TRBJ1-1; TRBD1 agrees at 8 bases. The germline gives CDR1 LGHNT, CDR2 FRNRAP. The CDR3 totals 15 residues. The ends lost 7 bases at V and 0 bases at J; junction bases unmatched: 7. This chain's CDR3 is CASDDRGHLNTEAFF. The CDR3 DNA follows: TGTGCTAGTGACGACAGGGGACACTTGAACACTGAAGCTTTCTTT.

This chain links TRBV7-8 with TRBJ2-3; 8 nucleotides align to TRBD2. Unmatched junction bases numbered 9, after V lost 5 bases and J lost 5 bases. The CDR3 consists of 15 residues. Germline assignment: CDR1 SGHVS and CDR2 FQNEAQ. The CDR3 DNA reads TGTGCCAGCAGCACATACGGACGGGGGGGAGATACGCAGTATTTT. Amino acid sequence: CASSTYGRGGDTQYF.

V is TRBV5-4 and J is TRBJ2-3, with 13 bases fitting TRBD2. CDR3 length: 16 amino acids. Looked up from germline, CDR1 is SGHNT and CDR2 is YYREEE (reference sequence). Trimming removed 4 bases from V and 2 bases from J; junction bases left unmatched: 4. The CDR3 is CASSKGLAGNTDTQYF. In DNA form, the CDR3 reads TGTGCCAGCAGCAAGGGACTAGCGGGGAACACAGATACGCAGTATTTT.

The V call is TRBV6-5, the J call TRBJ2-7; no definite D call. Germline loops: CDR1 MNHEY, CDR2 SVGAGI. With 0 bases removed from V and 0 bases from J, the gap between germline ends came to 12 bases. The CDR3 extends over 16 amino acids. CDR3 protein: CASSYSPGILSYEQYF. In DNA form, the CDR3 reads TGTGCCAGCAGTTACTCCCCAGGAATACTCTCCTACGAGCAGTACTTC.

V usage is TRBV6-5 and J usage is TRBJ1-6; D is perhaps TRBD1 (6 bases). Trimming shortened V by 8 bases and J by 8 bases, and 10 bases separated the two germline ends. This CDR3 contains 12 residues. Germline loops: CDR1 MNHEY, CDR2 SVGAGI. The CDR3 sequence is CASGTLYSPLHF. As DNA, the CDR3 is TGTGCCAGCGGGACACTTTATTCACCCCTCCACTTT.

In this sample, this clone turned up once. The chain has TRBV19 and TRBJ2-7; D might be TRBD1 (5 bases). Looked up from germline, CDR1 is LNHDA and CDR2 is SQIVND (reference sequence). This CDR3 is 15 amino acids long. The V and J ends lost 2 bases and 1 base respectively, with 12 bases between them. The CDR3 sequence is CASSITTGVSYEQYF. The CDR3 DNA sequence: TGTGCCAGTAGTATAACCACAGGTGTATCCTACGAGCAGTACTTC.

V and J are TRBV7-9 and TRBJ2-5, with D possibly matching TRBD1 (5 bases). Per the germline V gene, CDR1 is SEHNR and CDR2 is FQNEAQ (reference sequence). Trimming removed 3 bases at V and 4 bases at J, with 9 bases between. CDR3 size: 13 residues. The CDR3, as DNA: TGTGCCAGCAGCTTGGCAGGGTCAGAGACCCAGTACTTC. This sequence encodes CASSLAGSETQYF.

This clone was counted ten times or more. J is TRBJ1-3 and V is TRBV3-1 (or the pseudogene TRBV3-2); tentatively, D is TRBD1 (6 bases). Germline assignment: CDR1 LGHDT and CDR2 YNNKEL (reference sequence). V lost 1 base and J lost 5, with 15 bases in between. The CDR3 totals 16 residues. The CDR3 DNA sequence: TGTGCCAGCAGCCAAGTAGGGGACATAAAGAGAAACACCATATATTTT. Translating it yields CASSQVGDIKRNTIYF.

This clone appeared a few times. V is TRBV30 and J is TRBJ2-7; the match to TRBD2 covers 12 bases. CDR1 is GTSNPN and CDR2 is SVGIG in the germline V gene (reference sequence). The CDR3 runs to 18 residues. Trimming at V came to 0 bases and at J to 0 bases, leaving 9 bases not matched to a gene. The DNA of the CDR3 is TGTGCCTGGAGTGTACGGACTAGCGGGGCCAGGAGCTCCTACGAGCAGTACTTC. Its protein is CAWSVRTSGARSSYEQYF.

This rearrangement joins TRBV5-1 to TRBJ1-1; D is perhaps TRBD1 (6 bases). Trimming removed 3 bases from V and 5 bases from J, with 11 bases in between. Germline V gene sequence: CDR1 SGHRS, CDR2 YFSETQ. The CDR3 is 13 residues long. In nucleotides, the CDR3 is TGCGCCAGCAGCTGGGCAGGGGAGACTGAAGCTTTCTTT. This gives the protein CASSWAGETEAFF.

V gene TRBV19 combines with J gene TRBJ1-6; no definite D call. The germline V gene has CDR1 LNHDA and CDR2 SQIVND (reference sequence). The CDR3 runs to 12 residues. The V end was cut by 7 bases, the J end by 6 bases, with 7 bases between. For the CDR3, the DNA is TGTGCCAGTAAACAGATTAATTCACCCCTCCACTTT. It codes for CASKQINSPLHF.

The chain employs TRBV3-1 (or the pseudogene TRBV3-2) and TRBJ2-7, with D possibly being TRBD2 (6 bases). Deletions cut 4 bases from V and 3 bases from J, with 13 bases between. CDR3 length: 14 residues. Per germline, CDR1 LGHDT and CDR2 YNNKEL (reference sequence). CDR3: CASSPGRWHYEQYF. The CDR3 DNA reads TGTGCCAGCAGCCCAGGGAGGTGGCACTACGAGCAGTACTTC.